This T cell receptor (beta chain) was observed in a study of T cells in localized non-small cell lung cancer. Overall study findings and caveats: Sequence data derive from only one tumor region, so heterogeneity remains possible. Elevated circulating T cell density in blood was associated with longer overall survival. Appearance in adjacent lung was seen for a median about 59 of the top 100 tumor clones. Tumor trailed uninvolved adjacent lung in T cell clonality, which peaked there.

Produced via immunoSEQ multiplex PCR; TCRdb's table is partial and in-frame only. The data contain around 43,000 clones, approximately 86% of them singletons. The CDR3 sequence is 16 residues long. V lost 4 bases and J 2 bases, leaving 17 bases between the germline ends. Looked up from germline, CDR1 is SGHDN and CDR2 is FVKESK. This clone has more than one count but fewer than ten. The antigen remains unidentified. This sequence joins TRBV14 and TRBJ1-2; unclear D gene. The clonotype originates from a man between 18 and 49 years old with stage I lung adenocarcinoma. The specimen comprised peripheral blood, sampled before any cancer treatment. In nucleotides, the CDR3 is TGTGCCAGCAGCCCCATTTCAAGGAGCTTAAACTATGGCTACACCTTC. Its protein is CASSPISRSLNYGYTF.